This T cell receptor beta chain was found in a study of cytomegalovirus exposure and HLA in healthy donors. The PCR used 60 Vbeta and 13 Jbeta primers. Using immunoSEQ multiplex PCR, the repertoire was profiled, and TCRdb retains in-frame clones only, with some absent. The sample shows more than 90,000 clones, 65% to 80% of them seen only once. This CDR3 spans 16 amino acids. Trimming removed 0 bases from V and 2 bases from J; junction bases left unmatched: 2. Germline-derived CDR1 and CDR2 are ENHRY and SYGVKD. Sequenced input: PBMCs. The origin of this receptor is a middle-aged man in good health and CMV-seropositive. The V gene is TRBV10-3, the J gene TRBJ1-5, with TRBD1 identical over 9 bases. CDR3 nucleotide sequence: TGTGCCATCAGTGAGTCGGACAGGGGCCGCAATCAGCCCCAGCATTTT. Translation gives CAISESDRGRNQPQHF.